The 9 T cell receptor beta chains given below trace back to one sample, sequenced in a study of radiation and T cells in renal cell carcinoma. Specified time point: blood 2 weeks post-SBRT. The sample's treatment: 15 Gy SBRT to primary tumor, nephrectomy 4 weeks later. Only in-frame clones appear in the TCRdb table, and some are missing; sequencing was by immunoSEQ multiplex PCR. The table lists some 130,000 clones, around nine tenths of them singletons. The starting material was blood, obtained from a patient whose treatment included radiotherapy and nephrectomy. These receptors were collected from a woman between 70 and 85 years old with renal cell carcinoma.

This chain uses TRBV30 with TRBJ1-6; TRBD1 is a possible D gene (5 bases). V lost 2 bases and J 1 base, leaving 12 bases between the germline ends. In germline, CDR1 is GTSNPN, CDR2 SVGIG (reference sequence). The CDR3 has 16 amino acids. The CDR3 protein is CAWSSSHRSYNSPLHF. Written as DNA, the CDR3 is TGTGCCTGGAGTTCCTCTCACAGGTCCTATAATTCACCCCTCCACTTT.

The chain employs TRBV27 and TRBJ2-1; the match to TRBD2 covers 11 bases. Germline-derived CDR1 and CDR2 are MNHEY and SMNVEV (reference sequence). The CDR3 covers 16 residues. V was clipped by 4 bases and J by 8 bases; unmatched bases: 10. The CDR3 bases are TGTGCCAGCAGTTACTATAGCGGGGGGGACGTTTATGAGCAGTTCTTC. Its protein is CASSYYSGGDVYEQFF.

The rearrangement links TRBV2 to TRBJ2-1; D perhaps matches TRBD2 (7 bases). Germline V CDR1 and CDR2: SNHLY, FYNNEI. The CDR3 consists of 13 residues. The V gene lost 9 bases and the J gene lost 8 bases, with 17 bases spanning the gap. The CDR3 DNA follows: TGTGCCAGTGGGGGGAGGGGGACATATGAGCAGTTCTTC. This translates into CASGGRGTYEQFF.

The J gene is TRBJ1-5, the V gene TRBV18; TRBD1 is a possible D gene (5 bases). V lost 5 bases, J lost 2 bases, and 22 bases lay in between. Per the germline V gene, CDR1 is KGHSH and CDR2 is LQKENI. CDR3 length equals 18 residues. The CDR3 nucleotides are TGTGCCAGCTCAGGGGCGCGGGCAGGTGACCTTGGCAATCAGCCCCAGCATTTT. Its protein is CASSGARAGDLGNQPQHF.

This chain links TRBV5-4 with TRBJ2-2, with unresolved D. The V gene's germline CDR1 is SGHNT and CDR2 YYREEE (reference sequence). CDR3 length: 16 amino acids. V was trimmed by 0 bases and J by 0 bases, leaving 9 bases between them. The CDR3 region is CASSLGIATNTGELFF. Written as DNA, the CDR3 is TGTGCCAGCAGCTTGGGGATCGCAACGAACACCGGGGAGCTGTTTTTT.

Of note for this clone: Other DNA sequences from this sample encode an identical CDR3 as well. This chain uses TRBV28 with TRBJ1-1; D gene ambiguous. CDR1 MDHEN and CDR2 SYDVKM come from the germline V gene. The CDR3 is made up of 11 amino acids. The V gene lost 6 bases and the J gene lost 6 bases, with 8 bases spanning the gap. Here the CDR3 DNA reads TGTGCCAGCAGGGGGAGGCCTGAAGCTTTCTTT. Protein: CASRGRPEAFF. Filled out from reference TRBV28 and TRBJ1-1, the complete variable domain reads DVKVTQSSRYLVKRTGEKVFLECVQDMDHENMFWYRQDPGLGLRLIYFSYDVKMKEKGDIPEGYSVSREKKERFSLILESASTNQTSMYLCASRGRPEAFFGQGTRLTVV.

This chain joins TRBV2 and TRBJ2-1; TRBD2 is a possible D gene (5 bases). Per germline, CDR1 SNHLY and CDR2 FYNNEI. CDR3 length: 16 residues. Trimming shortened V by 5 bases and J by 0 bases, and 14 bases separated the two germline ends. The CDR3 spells CASSTFGSGSYNEQFF. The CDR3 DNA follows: TGTGCCAGCAGTACCTTCGGCAGCGGCTCCTACAATGAGCAGTTCTTC.

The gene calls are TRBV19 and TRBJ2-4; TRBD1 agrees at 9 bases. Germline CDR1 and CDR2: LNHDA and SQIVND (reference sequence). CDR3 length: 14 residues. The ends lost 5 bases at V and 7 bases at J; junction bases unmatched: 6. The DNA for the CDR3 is TGTGCCAGTAGTGAGACAGGGGGTAGGAACATTCAGTACTTC. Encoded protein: CASSETGGRNIQYF.

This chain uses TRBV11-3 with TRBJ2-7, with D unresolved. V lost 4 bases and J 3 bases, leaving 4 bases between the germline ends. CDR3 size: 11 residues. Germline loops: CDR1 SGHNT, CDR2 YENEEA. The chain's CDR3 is CASSSSYEQYF. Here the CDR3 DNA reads TGTGCCAGCAGCTCGAGCTACGAGCAGTACTTC.